This TCR beta chain is drawn from a study of spatial heterogeneity in lung cancer. General observations from the study: Counts that tracked tumor mutation counts were those of expanded intratumoral alpha and beta TCRs.

The CDR3 has 14 residues. V dropped 3 bases and J dropped 0 bases, with 12 bases sitting between them. Germline V gives CDR1 DFQATT, CDR2 SNEGSKA (reference sequence). Indicated time point: sample taken at primary tumor resection. MiXCR, run by TCRdb on the 5' RACE reads, gives a single entry per CDR3 protein. This table has approximately 11,000 distinct CDR3 sequences, 12% appearing once. This clonotype was observed many times. As yet, its antigen is unknown. The clonotype was recovered from a female donor with early-stage non-small cell lung cancer. This specimen was lung tumor tissue, taken at surgery. This rearrangement joins TRBV20-1 to TRBJ2-7; D call uncertain. The CDR3 sequence is CSARLEGISYEQYF. In nucleotides, the CDR3 is TGCAGTGCTAGGTTGGAAGGTATCTCCTACGAGCAGTACTTC.